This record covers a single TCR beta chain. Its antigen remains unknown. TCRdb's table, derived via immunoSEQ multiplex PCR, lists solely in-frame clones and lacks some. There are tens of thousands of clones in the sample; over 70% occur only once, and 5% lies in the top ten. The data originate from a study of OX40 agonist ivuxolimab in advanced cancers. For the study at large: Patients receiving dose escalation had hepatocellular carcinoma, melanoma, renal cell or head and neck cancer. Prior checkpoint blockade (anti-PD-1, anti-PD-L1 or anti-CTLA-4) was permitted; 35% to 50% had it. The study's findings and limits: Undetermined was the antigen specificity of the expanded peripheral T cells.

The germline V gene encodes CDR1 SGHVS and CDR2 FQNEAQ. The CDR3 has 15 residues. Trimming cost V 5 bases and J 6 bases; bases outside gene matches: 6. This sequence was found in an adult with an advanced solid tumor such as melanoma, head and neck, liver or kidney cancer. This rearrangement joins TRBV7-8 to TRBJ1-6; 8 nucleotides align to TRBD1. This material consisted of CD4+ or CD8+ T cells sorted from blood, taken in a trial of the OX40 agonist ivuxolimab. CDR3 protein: CASSTRQGSNSPLHF. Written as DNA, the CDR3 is TGTGCCAGCAGCACCCGACAGGGGAGTAATTCACCCCTCCACTTT. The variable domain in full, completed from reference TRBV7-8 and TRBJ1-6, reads GAGVSQSPRYKVAKRGQDVALRCDPISGHVSLFWYQQALGQGPEFLTYFQNEAQLDKSGLPSDRFFAERPEGSVSTLKIQRTQQEDSAVYLCASSTRQGSNSPLHFGNGTRLTVT.